Following are 13 T cell receptor beta chains from one sample sequenced in a study of blood T cell repertoires in COVID-19. Data came from immunoSEQ multiplex PCR; TCRdb stores just in-frame clones and leaves some out. Here the sample spans about 170,000 clones, 85% to 90% being singletons. Source material: peripheral blood. All receptors come from a woman of 80 years or more in a cohort sampled during active or convalescent COVID-19.

The chain carries TRBV3-1 (or the pseudogene TRBV3-2) and TRBJ2-7; TRBD2 matches 8 bases. Germline CDR1 reads LGHDT; CDR2 reads YNNKEL (reference sequence). The CDR3 is 15 amino acids. J was trimmed by 7 bases and V by 1 base; bases with no gene match: 9. The CDR3 region is CASSQGAGSGGEQYV. CDR3 nucleotide sequence: TGTGCCAGCAGCCAAGGAGCTGGGAGCGGGGGTGAGCAGTACGTC.

The CDR3 sequence is CASSTLSGPGGTQYF. The CDR3, as DNA: TGTGCCAGTAGCACCCTTAGTGGACCAGGGGGTACGCAGTATTTT. The rearrangement uses TRBV19 and TRBJ2-3, with 7 bases that match TRBD1. Trimming at V came to 6 bases and at J to 8 bases, leaving 14 bases not matched to a gene. The CDR3 is 15 amino acids. CDR1 is LNHDA, CDR2 SQIVND, per germline (reference sequence).

This clone was counted a single time. The chain has TRBV19 and TRBJ2-1, with 7 bases matching TRBD1. Germline CDR1 and CDR2: LNHDA and SQIVND (reference sequence). Trimming at V came to 6 bases and at J to 10 bases, leaving 18 bases not matched to a gene. The CDR3 loop spans 16 amino acids. The CDR3 sequence is CASRRDSLVFVGEQFF. As DNA, the CDR3 is TGTGCCAGTAGGAGGGACAGTCTAGTATTCGTCGGGGAGCAGTTCTTC.

This clone was observed a handful of times. The J gene is TRBJ1-2, the V gene TRBV7-2; no clear D gene. This CDR3 spans 13 amino acids. CDR1 is SGHTA, CDR2 FQGNSA, per germline. V lost 0 bases to trimming and J lost 7 bases, with 9 bases between them. The CDR3 sequence: CASSLAVGSGYTF. The CDR3 nucleotides read TGTGCCAGCAGCTTAGCAGTGGGCTCTGGCTACACCTTC.

About this clone itself: At one of its ends the junction is not consistent with the germline gene, which may arise from a read error. This rearrangement joins TRBV14 to TRBJ2-1; D not certain. The CDR3 has 13 amino acids. Per germline, CDR1 SGHDN and CDR2 FVKESK. CDR3 amino acids: CASSQGYYNEQFF. Here the CDR3 DNA reads TGTGCCAGCAGTCAAGGTTATTACAATGAGCAGTTCTTC.

The rearrangement uses TRBV7-8 and TRBJ2-7, with TRBD1 matching 11 bases. CDR1 and CDR2 from the germline V gene are SGHVS and FQNEAQ. The ends lost 6 bases at V and 6 bases at J; junction bases unmatched: 7. The CDR3 loop spans 14 amino acids. The CDR3 DNA sequence: TGTGCCAGCAGACCCGGGGGGACAGGGGGCGAGCAGTACTTC. Translated: CASRPGGTGGEQYF.

This clone has more than one count but fewer than ten. This chain uses TRBV7-8 with TRBJ2-7, with D tentatively TRBD1 (5 bases). The length of the CDR3 is 13 residues. V dropped 3 bases and J dropped 3 bases, with 9 bases sitting between them. Germline loops: CDR1 SGHVS, CDR2 FQNEAQ. The CDR3 DNA is TGTGCCAGCAGCTTGCCAGGGTTCTACGAGCAGTACGTC. Its translation: CASSLPGFYEQYV.

V usage is TRBV5-1 and J usage is TRBJ2-2; 9 bases agree with TRBD2. The CDR3 spans 15 residues. V shed 5 bases and J 4 bases; nucleotides not matched to a gene: 6. Germline V gene sequence: CDR1 SGHRS, CDR2 YFSETQ. In nucleotides, the CDR3 is TGCGCCAGCAGGCCTGCTAGCGGGGCCACCGGGGAGCTGTTTTTT. Its protein is CASRPASGATGELFF.

This chain connects TRBV9 to TRBJ2-2; D remains ambiguous. V was cut by 0 bases and J by 1 base, with 10 bases left in between. The CDR3 extends over 16 amino acids. Germline lookup yields CDR1 SGDLS and CDR2 YYNGEE. CDR3 sequence (DNA): TGTGCCAGCAGCGTAGCAGTGGTGCAGAACACCGGGGAGCTGTTTTTT. Protein sequence: CASSVAVVQNTGELFF.

This clone was seen only once. This chain uses TRBV11-3 with TRBJ1-1; 10 bases agree with TRBD1. V lost 5 bases and J lost 1; bases outside the gene matches: 7. Germline V lookup: CDR1 SGHNT, CDR2 YENEEA. CDR3 length: 16 residues. The CDR3 DNA reads TGTGCCAGCAGCGGCCGGGACAGGGGTGCGAACACTGAAGCTTTCTTT. It encodes CASSGRDRGANTEAFF.

The chain combines TRBV4-1 with TRBJ1-2; 9 nucleotides match TRBD1. With 5 bases clipped from V and 7 bases from J, the junction kept 8 bases outside the gene matches. The germline V gene encodes CDR1 MGHRA and CDR2 YSYEKL. The CDR3 is 14 amino acids. The CDR3 sequence is CASSGPGQGLGYTF. The DNA of the CDR3 is TGCGCCAGCAGCGGCCCGGGACAGGGACTTGGCTACACCTTC.

The V and J genes are TRBV15 and TRBJ2-5; 7 bases line up with TRBD2. Germline CDR1 reads LNHNV; CDR2 reads YYDKDF (reference sequence). J gave up 6 bases and V 5 bases, and 9 bases lay outside the gene matches. CDR3 length equals 14 residues. The CDR3 DNA is TGTGCCACCAGCTTACTAGCGAGCACAAAGACCCAGTACTTC. It translates to CATSLLASTKTQYF.

This clone was counted a single time. The rearrangement links TRBV7-9 to TRBJ2-7, with 11 bases fitting TRBD2. The CDR3 has 15 residues. Germline trimming cut 3 bases from V and 3 bases from J; bases unmatched to any gene: 4. The germline gives CDR1 SEHNR, CDR2 FQNEAQ (reference sequence). CDR3 sequence: CASSFSGTSGYEQYV. Here the CDR3 DNA reads TGTGCCAGCAGCTTCTCTGGGACTAGCGGCTACGAGCAGTACGTC.